This T cell receptor (beta chain) was identified in a study of PD-1 blockade in classical Hodgkin lymphoma. The time point denotes: newly diagnosed, previously untreated cHL patient sample. PBMCs from untreated, newly diagnosed classical Hodgkin lymphoma were comparison samples. As for this clone: The antigen remains unidentified.

Study-level findings and limits: Newly diagnosed patients had baseline TCR diversity that was reportedly lower than that of healthy donors. The authors have not defined what causes the repertoire differences, possibly disease activity or prior therapy.

Libraries were prepared by immunoSEQ multiplex PCR; TCRdb keeps only in-frame clonotypes and omits some of them. The sample has about 16,000 clones; 84% are singletons. J gave up 9 bases and V 8 bases, and 20 bases lay outside the gene matches. Germline lookup yields CDR1 WSHSY and CDR2 SAAADI. The CDR3 sequence is 18 residues long. The sequenced sample consisted of peripheral blood mononuclear cells (PBMCs). The clonotype was recovered from a human donor with classical Hodgkin lymphoma. This chain uses TRBV10-2 with TRBJ2-5; 14 positions agree with TRBD2. The CDR3 protein is CASGGVPGLAGAPGAQYF. Here the CDR3 DNA reads TGCGCCAGCGGCGGTGTCCCGGGACTAGCGGGAGCCCCCGGGGCCCAGTACTTC.